The rows below give T cell receptor beta chains drawn from one sample of a study of shared clonotypes between healthy human individuals. Profiling relied on immunoSEQ multiplex PCR, and the TCRdb table lists in-frame clones only, not all of them. This sample has about 1.9 million clones, with roughly 93% found just once. Sample: naive CD8+ T cells from PBMCs. The receptor set was obtained from a man between 18 and 29 years old in good health. Some clones in this sample may be carry-over from other donors' samples. The CDR3 runs from the conserved cysteine through the conserved F or W. The D gene is left open where the match is weak. The size field is filled for only some rows; it gives once, few, many or a size class.

cdr3_nt: TGTGCCAGTAGTATCCGGGAGGTCTCCTACGAGCAGTACTTC
cdr3_aa: CASSIREVSYEQYF
clone_size: once
v_call: TRBV19
d_call: TRBD2
j_call: TRBJ2-7

cdr3_nt: TGCGCCAGCAGCGCCACAGGGGGGAGAAAAAGTGAAGCTTTCTTT
cdr3_aa: CASSATGGRKSEAFF
clone_size: -
v_call: TRBV5-1
d_call: TRBD1
j_call: TRBJ1-1

cdr3_nt: TGTGCCAGCAGCGCCGGACTAGCGGGAGTGAGTGAGCAGTTCTTC
cdr3_aa: CASSAGLAGVSEQFF
clone_size: -
v_call: TRBV5-6
d_call: TRBD2
j_call: TRBJ2-1

cdr3_nt: TGTGCCAGCAGGAACACCGGGACAGGGCGTTGGAACATTCAGTACTTC
cdr3_aa: CASRNTGTGRWNIQYF
clone_size: -
v_call: TRBV28
d_call: TRBD1
j_call: TRBJ2-4

cdr3_nt: TGTGCCAGCAGCACTAGGGATAGCTCCTACAATGAGCAGTTCTTC
cdr3_aa: CASSTRDSSYNEQFF
clone_size: -
v_call: TRBV9
d_call: -
j_call: TRBJ2-1

cdr3_nt: TGTGCCAGCAGCGTAGGGCGGGCCGTTGATGCCGGGGAGCTGTTTTTT
cdr3_aa: CASSVGRAVDAGELFF
clone_size: once
v_call: TRBV9
d_call: -
j_call: TRBJ2-2

cdr3_nt: TGTGCCAGCAGCTTAGGAATAGCGGGACCCCAAGAGACCCAGTACTTC
cdr3_aa: CASSLGIAGPQETQYF
clone_size: -
v_call: TRBV7-3
d_call: TRBD2
j_call: TRBJ2-5

cdr3_nt: TGCGCCAGCAGCCCGCGCGGCGGGAGCTCCTACAATGAGCAGTTCTTC
cdr3_aa: CASSPRGGSSYNEQFF
clone_size: -
v_call: TRBV4-1
d_call: TRBD2
j_call: TRBJ2-1

cdr3_nt: TGTGCCAGCAGCCCCCTTCGGACTACCGGGGAGCTGTTTTTT
cdr3_aa: CASSPLRTTGELFF
clone_size: -
v_call: TRBV7-2
d_call: -
j_call: TRBJ2-2

cdr3_nt: TGTGCCAGCAGCCAACTCATAGGACTAGCCGACGAGCAGTACTTC
cdr3_aa: CASSQLIGLADEQYF
clone_size: -
v_call: TRBV14
d_call: TRBD2
j_call: TRBJ2-7

cdr3_nt: TGTGCCAGCAGCCCACTAGCGGGAGACCCCAATGAGCAGTTCTTC
cdr3_aa: CASSPLAGDPNEQFF
clone_size: -
v_call: TRBV5-4
d_call: TRBD2
j_call: TRBJ2-1

cdr3_nt: TGTGCCAGCAGCCCCGACGGATACGAGCAGTACTTC
cdr3_aa: CASSPDGYEQYF
clone_size: -
v_call: TRBV7-9
d_call: -
j_call: TRBJ2-7

cdr3_nt: TGTGCCTGGACCCCGGACAGGGCGCTTCCTTGGCAGCAGTTCTTC
cdr3_aa: CAWTPDRALPWQQFF
clone_size: -
v_call: TRBV30
d_call: TRBD1
j_call: TRBJ2-1

cdr3_nt: TGTGCCAGCAGCCTAAACAGGGGCTCGTACAATGAGCAGTTCTTC
cdr3_aa: CASSLNRGSYNEQFF
clone_size: once
v_call: TRBV11-2
d_call: TRBD1
j_call: TRBJ2-1

cdr3_nt: TGTGCCAGCAGTCCGGCATGGGGTAGCAATCAGCCCCAGCATTTT
cdr3_aa: CASSPAWGSNQPQHF
clone_size: -
v_call: TRBV27
d_call: -
j_call: TRBJ1-5